The 18 T cell receptor beta chains given below trace back to one sample, sequenced in a study of Graves' ophthalmopathy and Graves' hyperthyroidism. Amplification targeted the TCR beta CDR3 regions, with RNA transcripts as the source material. Second-round multiplex PCR came after first-round RT-PCR with HTBI primers. TCRdb itself ran the multiplex PCR reads through MiXCR, one entry per CDR3 protein. The sample has about 370,000 distinct CDR3 sequences, around 19% seen once. The material sequenced was peripheral blood. These receptors were taken from a woman in her late teens or twenties with Graves' ophthalmopathy.

This chain joins TRBV6-1 and TRBJ2-2; no clear D gene. CDR1 is MNHNS and CDR2 is SASEGT in the germline V gene. The CDR3 runs 14 residues. Trimming stripped 6 bases from V and 0 bases from J, with 8 bases between. CDR3 residues: CASSVSTNTGELFF. The CDR3 DNA is TGTGCCAGCAGCGTCTCTACGAACACCGGGGAGCTGTTTTTT.

This clonotype was counted ten times or more. V usage is TRBV28 and J usage is TRBJ2-7, with 11 bases that match TRBD2. The germline CDR1 and CDR2 sequences are MDHEN and SYDVKM. The CDR3 is 14 amino acids. V lost 6 bases to trimming and J lost 6 bases; unmatched junction nucleotides: 7. CDR3: CASRGTSGLGEQYF. CDR3 in DNA: TGTGCCAGCAGAGGGACTAGCGGTCTAGGCGAGCAGTACTTC.

This clonotype was seen many times. J is TRBJ1-1 and V is TRBV19, with D possibly being TRBD1 (6 bases). The germline gives CDR1 LNHDA, CDR2 SQIVND (reference sequence). This CDR3 contains 13 residues. With 10 bases removed from V and 0 bases from J, the gap between germline ends came to 12 bases. This chain's CDR3 is CATRGAMNTEAFF. In nucleotides, the CDR3 is TGTGCCACACGGGGGGCGATGAACACTGAAGCTTTCTTT. Combining the CDR3 with reference TRBV19 and TRBJ1-1 gives the whole variable domain DGGITQSPKYLFRKEGQNVTLSCEQNLNHDAMYWYRQDPGQGLRLIYYSQIVNDFQKGDIAEGYSVSREKKESFPLTVTSAQKNPTAFYLCATRGAMNTEAFFGQGTRLTVV.

This clonotype appeared many times. V usage is TRBV11-2 and J usage is TRBJ2-7; 12 bases map to TRBD1. This CDR3 contains 15 residues. Trimming cost V 3 bases and J 5 bases; bases outside gene matches: 5. The germline V gene has CDR1 SGHAT and CDR2 FQNNGV. CDR3 DNA: TGTGCCAGCAGCTTCATTGGGACAGGGGGCGACGAGCAGTACTTC. This encodes CASSFIGTGGDEQYF.

Only a few counts were recorded for this clonotype. This sequence joins TRBV7-2 and TRBJ1-5, with TRBD1 identical over 7 bases. After removal of 6 bases from V and 0 bases from J, the junction contained 5 bases not matched to a gene. CDR1 and CDR2 (germline): SGHTA, FQGNSA. The CDR3 consists of 15 residues. As DNA, the CDR3 is TGTGCCAGCAGTGAGGGGGCCTATAGCAATCAGCCCCAGCATTTT. Protein product: CASSEGAYSNQPQHF.

At least ten counts were recorded for this clonotype. The chain uses TRBV5-5 and TRBJ2-7, with 8 bases aligning to TRBD1. Germline CDR1 SGHKS, CDR2 YYEKEE (reference sequence). There are 13 residues in the CDR3. J was trimmed by 5 bases and V by 4 bases; bases with no gene match: 5. CDR3 sequence (DNA): TGTGCCAGCAGCGAGGACAGGGCCCACGAGCAGTACTTC. Protein: CASSEDRAHEQYF.

The chain carries TRBV19 and TRBJ1-5, with 7 bases lining up with TRBD1. The CDR3 totals 14 residues. The ends lost 6 bases at V and 6 bases at J; junction bases unmatched: 8. CDR1 is LNHDA and CDR2 is SQIVND in the germline V gene (reference sequence). The CDR3 DNA follows: TGTGCCAGTAGAACGACAGGGTCAGGTCAGCCCCAGCATTTT. It specifies CASRTTGSGQPQHF.

This sequence joins TRBV6-4 and TRBJ1-6; maybe TRBD1 (6 bases). Trimming removed 3 bases from V and 7 bases from J, with 13 bases in between. The CDR3 runs to 15 residues. CDR1 is MRHNA and CDR2 is SNTAGT in the germline V gene. The CDR3 DNA reads as TGTGCCAGCAGTGAGCGGTGGGGGGGCAATTCACCCCTCCACTTT. Its translation is CASSERWGGNSPLHF.

J is TRBJ1-6 and V is TRBV7-9; D uncertain. The CDR3 sequence is 14 residues long. Trimming cost V 5 bases and J 10 bases, with 15 bases left between them. Per germline, CDR1 SEHNR and CDR2 FQNEAQ (reference sequence). CDR3 DNA sequence: TGTGCCAGCAGCCAGATGGTCGCTTCCTCACCCCTCCACTTT. Encoded protein: CASSQMVASSPLHF.

The rearrangement uses TRBV20-1 and TRBJ1-1; perhaps TRBD1 as D (6 bases). Germline CDR1 DFQATT, CDR2 SNEGSKA (reference sequence). V dropped 4 bases and J dropped 2 bases, with 14 bases sitting between them. CDR3 length: 14 residues. The CDR3 bases are TGCAGTGCTAAACCGGGACACCCTAACACTGAAGCTTTCTTT. Translated: CSAKPGHPNTEAFF.

Many counts were recorded for this clonotype. This chain's CDR3 is CASSSRHGLAGKSRPQYF. The CDR3 nucleotides read TGTGCCAGCAGCTCCCGCCACGGACTAGCGGGGAAATCGAGGCCCCAGTACTTC. The rearrangement uses TRBV11-2 and TRBJ2-5, with 12 bases matching TRBD2. V lost 4 bases and J lost 9; bases outside the gene matches: 18. The CDR3 contains 18 residues. CDR1 SGHAT and CDR2 FQNNGV come from the germline V gene.

This clonotype was counted many times. The chain has TRBV29-1 and TRBJ2-7, with 9 bases matching TRBD1. This CDR3 has 13 residues. V was pared by 4 bases and J by 4 bases, with 5 bases of the junction left unmatched. CDR1 is SQVTM and CDR2 is ANQGSEA in the germline V gene. CDR3 sequence (DNA): TGCAGCGTTGTCGGGGACAGGGAGTACGAGCAGTACTTC. Amino acid sequence: CSVVGDREYEQYF.

This clonotype has at least ten counts. The chain links TRBV28 to TRBJ2-7; 11 bases are a match to TRBD2. The CDR3 runs to 16 residues. The V and J ends lost 5 bases and 5 bases, in that order; junction bases with no gene match: 11. The germline CDR1 and CDR2 sequences are MDHEN and SYDVKM. The CDR3 is CASSVPRLAGRDEQYF. Written as DNA, the CDR3 is TGTGCCAGCAGTGTACCTCGACTAGCGGGACGTGACGAGCAGTACTTC. The whole variable domain, filled in from reference TRBV28 and TRBJ2-7, reads DVKVTQSSRYLVKRTGEKVFLECVQDMDHENMFWYRQDPGLGLRLIYFSYDVKMKEKGDIPEGYSVSREKKERFSLILESASTNQTSMYLCASSVPRLAGRDEQYFGPGTRLTVT.

This clonotype was observed at least ten times. With a much larger clone just one base away, this may be a read error. This CDR3 is missing its conserved last phenylalanine or tryptophan, likely due to a read error. CDR3 residues: CASSYSGGRVAEAFL. DNA for the CDR3: TGTGCCAGCAGTTACTCAGGGGGCCGGGTCGCTGAAGCTTTCCTT. This chain joins TRBV6-5 and TRBJ1-1, with 7 nucleotides matching TRBD1. The CDR3 extends over 15 amino acids. Germline V CDR1 and CDR2: MNHEY, SVGAGI. V shed 0 bases, J shed 6 bases, and the junction held 7 bases outside the gene matches.

The V gene is TRBV12-3 or TRBV12-4, the J gene TRBJ2-7; 9 bases align to TRBD2. The CDR3 is made up of 15 amino acids. J gave up 5 bases and V 2 bases, and 7 bases lay outside the gene matches. In DNA form, the CDR3 reads TGTGCCAGCAGTTTACCCAGCGGGAGGAGAAACGAGCAGTACTTC. Residues: CASSLPSGRRNEQYF.

This clonotype was counted a few times. The chain carries TRBV27 and TRBJ2-5; D possibly corresponds to TRBD2 (5 bases). This CDR3 comprises 13 residues. The V end was cut by 4 bases, the J end by 4 bases, with 10 bases between. Germline CDR1 and CDR2: MNHEY and SMNVEV (reference sequence). The CDR3 DNA follows: TGTGCCAGCAGTTCATCCGCGGGAGAGACCCAGTACTTC. Protein sequence: CASSSSAGETQYF.

This clonotype was detected many times. The V call is TRBV13, the J call TRBJ2-7; D is possibly TRBD2 (6 bases). Germline V gene lookup returns CDR1 PRHDT and CDR2 FYEKMQ (reference sequence). The CDR3 totals 20 residues. The germline V and J ends were trimmed by 5 bases and 1 base, with 30 bases remaining between them. CDR3 amino acids: CASSPHLEGHHLAPSYEQYF. CDR3 nucleotide sequence: TGTGCCAGCAGCCCTCATCTGGAGGGGCACCATTTGGCCCCTTCCTACGAGCAGTACTTC. Using reference TRBV13 and TRBJ2-7 for the parts outside the CDR3, the full variable domain is AAGVIQSPRHLIKEKRETATLKCYPIPRHDTVYWYQQGPGQDPQFLISFYEKMQSDKGSIPDRFSAQQFSDYHSELNMSSLELGDSALYFCASSPHLEGHHLAPSYEQYFGPGTRLTVT.

This clonotype was detected ten times or more. The chain couples TRBV29-1 to TRBJ2-7; 7 bases are shared with TRBD1. The CDR3 runs to 13 residues. Unmatched junction bases numbered 6, after V lost 3 bases and J lost 4 bases. Per the germline V gene, CDR1 is SQVTM and CDR2 is ANQGSEA. DNA for the CDR3: TGCAGCGTTGAGGTAAAGGGGGCTTACGAGCAGTACTTC. Protein sequence: CSVEVKGAYEQYF.